A selection of T cell receptor beta chains follows, all from one sample in a study of patients and donors after allogeneic stem cell transplantation. TCRdb independently ran MiXCR on the RT-PCR reads; one entry per CDR3 protein. The sample includes approximately 57,000 distinct CDR3 sequences, 10% to 15% of them seen just once. Sequences were obtained from blood, either unsorted or a sorted T cell fraction (not recorded which). Receptor source: a human donor who was either an allogeneic HSCT recipient or a stem cell or donor lymphocyte infusion donor (not recorded which). It is not recorded whose cells these are; they may come from a transplant donor. The conserved cysteine and the conserved F or W are not part of the CDR3 here. Each record gives: J gene, CDR3 length, V gene, CDR3 protein.

TRBJ1-1,11,TRBV12-3/TRBV12-4,ASRATVPHGAF
TRBJ1-2,12,TRBV19,ASSIPLANYGYT
TRBJ1-1,13,TRBV29-1,SVPFFEGLDTEAF
TRBJ2-7,13,TRBV3-1,ASSQRETSSYEQY
TRBJ2-1,18,TRBV7-2,ASSLVSAVRGTGTYNEQF
TRBJ1-3,12,TRBV12-3/TRBV12-4,ASSRDATGNTIY
TRBJ1-4,13,TRBV3-1,ASSHTGGAVEKLF
TRBJ1-2,13,TRBV6-5,ASSYIGRDPYGYT
TRBJ2-5,13,TRBV18,ASSPRTGSQETQY
TRBJ2-2,12,TRBV12-3/TRBV12-4,ASRLDRTTGELF
TRBJ1-2,15,TRBV6-6,ASSYSPQLYRDYGYT
TRBJ2-3,13,TRBV20-1,SASMVAGVGYTQY
TRBJ2-3,15,TRBV6-1,ASSEVLTRASTDTQY
TRBJ2-5,11,TRBV10-2,ASSVWLSETQY
TRBJ2-7,14,TRBV21-1,ASSKAMGLASYEQY
TRBJ2-3,12,TRBV10-3,AISDVESTDTQY
TRBJ2-6,11,TRBV9,ASSTPGANVLT
TRBJ1-4,14,TRBV15,ATSMGEVATNEKLF
TRBJ2-3,11,TRBV7-3,ASSLLGADTQY
TRBJ1-1,13,TRBV12-3/TRBV12-4,ASSLWFVGKTEAF
TRBJ1-5,13,TRBV12-3/TRBV12-4,ASSQDRGLNQPQH
TRBJ1-2,13,TRBV12-5,ASGLADGQDGGYT
TRBJ1-1,13,TRBV12-3/TRBV12-4,ASSWGIRVNTEAF
TRBJ2-3,11,TRBV20-1,SAPGQITDTQY
TRBJ1-2,11,TRBV30,AWRGTGPYGYT
TRBJ1-5,12,TRBV2,ASREIRALEPQH